Following are 11 T cell receptor beta chains from one sample sequenced in a study of T cell changes during pregnancy in multiple sclerosis. The assay was immunoSEQ multiplex PCR, and TCRdb's table has in-frame clones only and misses some. The repertoire holds 25,000 to 35,000 clones, with nearly 90% as singletons. This material consisted of CD4+ T cells from peripheral blood mononuclear cells, taken in the third trimester of pregnancy. The source of these receptors is a female donor in good health, enrolled as a control in a pregnancy study.

The chain couples TRBV6-1 to TRBJ2-3; 9 bases are shared with TRBD1. Germline-derived CDR1 and CDR2 are MNHNS and SASEGT. The CDR3 has 16 amino acids. V shed 2 bases and J 1 base; nucleotides not matched to a gene: 4. The CDR3 nucleotides read TGTGCCAGCAGTGAAAGGACAGGGGTCGGCACAGATACGCAGTATTTT. It specifies CASSERTGVGTDTQYF.

The chain links TRBV19 to TRBJ2-7; possible D gene TRBD1, 6 bases. Per the germline V gene, CDR1 is LNHDA and CDR2 is SQIVND (reference sequence). Trimming took off 4 bases at V and 2 bases at J, with 18 bases between the two ends. The CDR3 has 16 amino acids. This CDR3 is CASSTPRQVYPYEQYF. The CDR3 DNA sequence: TGTGCCAGTAGTACCCCGAGACAGGTCTACCCCTACGAGCAGTACTTC.

The table lists this clone with a count of one. V and J are TRBV2 and TRBJ1-5; possibly TRBD1 for D (6 bases). Germline assignment: CDR1 SNHLY and CDR2 FYNNEI. CDR3 length: 15 residues. V gave up 1 base and J gave up 4 bases, with 11 bases separating them. As DNA, the CDR3 is TGTGCCAGCAGTGAAGTTGGGGGCCCTAATCAGCCCCAGCATTTT. Its translation is CASSEVGGPNQPQHF.

The chain joins TRBV15 to TRBJ2-1, with 13 bases fitting TRBD2. Trimming at V came to 2 bases and at J to 0 bases, leaving 7 bases not matched to a gene. The CDR3 length is 19 residues. Germline CDR1 is LNHNV and CDR2 is YYDKDF (reference sequence). The CDR3 bases are TGTGCCACCAGCAGACAGGGACTAGCGGGAACAACCTCCTACAATGAGCAGTTCTTC. It specifies CATSRQGLAGTTSYNEQFF.

This clone was seen a few times. V and J are TRBV5-1 and TRBJ1-2, with TRBD1 matching over 12 bases. J was trimmed by 2 bases and V by 4 bases; bases with no gene match: 3. The CDR3 runs to 15 residues. Germline-derived CDR1 and CDR2 are SGHRS and YFSETQ. DNA of the CDR3: TGCGCCAGCAGCCCGGGACAGGGGGCGAACTATGGCTACACCTTC. Its protein is CASSPGQGANYGYTF.

This chain joins TRBV13 and TRBJ2-2, with TRBD2 matching over 11 bases. The CDR3 contains 19 residues. Germline V gives CDR1 PRHDT, CDR2 FYEKMQ (reference sequence). The ends lost 4 bases at V and 0 bases at J; junction bases unmatched: 10. This CDR3 is CASSSLSGTSGSNTGELFF. The CDR3 DNA follows: TGTGCCAGCAGCTCGTTGTCGGGGACTAGCGGCTCGAACACCGGGGAGCTGTTTTTT. Supplemented by reference TRBV13 and TRBJ2-2, the full variable domain reads AAGVIQSPRHLIKEKRETATLKCYPIPRHDTVYWYQQGPGQDPQFLISFYEKMQSDKGSIPDRFSAQQFSDYHSELNMSSLELGDSALYFCASSSLSGTSGSNTGELFFGEGSRLTVL.

The chain is built from TRBV2 and TRBJ2-6; D gene ambiguous. The CDR3 extends over 16 amino acids. Germline V lookup: CDR1 SNHLY, CDR2 FYNNEI. Trimming took off 2 bases at V and 0 bases at J, with 8 bases between the two ends. CDR3 nucleotide sequence: TGTGCCAGCAGTGAACAGGCATTCTCTGGGGCCAACGTCCTGACTTTC. Translation: CASSEQAFSGANVLTF.

The V call is TRBV18, the J call TRBJ2-1; 7 bases align to TRBD1. The CDR3 runs to 13 residues. Trimming cost V 4 bases and J 6 bases; bases outside gene matches: 3. The V gene's germline CDR1 is KGHSH and CDR2 LQKENI. The CDR3 here is CASSHAGGNEQFF. In nucleotides, the CDR3 is TGTGCCAGCTCACACGCAGGGGGCAATGAGCAGTTCTTC.

This clone occurred once. This chain links TRBV7-9 with TRBJ1-1; D unresolved. The germline gives CDR1 SEHNR, CDR2 FQNEAQ (reference sequence). Trimming took off 5 bases at V and 1 base at J, with 11 bases between the two ends. CDR3 length: 14 residues. This chain's CDR3 is CASSRLEANTEAFF. The CDR3 coding sequence is TGTGCCAGCAGCCGCCTCGAGGCGAACACTGAAGCTTTCTTT.

This clone showed up just once. This chain links TRBV4-1 with TRBJ2-1; weak D call: TRBD1 (5 bases). Germline lookup yields CDR1 MGHRA and CDR2 YSYEKL. Trimming cost V 4 bases and J 4 bases, with 14 bases left between them. CDR3 length: 15 amino acids. CDR3 residues: CASSPTGNSYNEQFF. The CDR3, as DNA: TGCGCCAGCAGCCCCACAGGAAATTCTTACAATGAGCAGTTCTTC.

The rearrangement links TRBV10-3 to TRBJ2-1, with 14 bases matching TRBD2. V was pared by 2 bases and J by 8 bases, with 5 bases of the junction left unmatched. CDR1 ENHRY and CDR2 SYGVKD come from the germline V gene. The CDR3 runs to 16 residues. CDR3 DNA: TGTGCCATCAGTGAGAGGGGGACTAGCGGGAGCGATGAGCAGTTCTTC. Amino acids: CAISERGTSGSDEQFF.